The 30 T cell receptor beta chains below come from one sample, sequenced in a study of cytomegalovirus exposure and HLA in healthy donors. The PCR employed 60 Vbeta primers together with 13 Jbeta primers. The protocol was immunoSEQ multiplex PCR, while the TCRdb copy is restricted to in-frame clones and leaves out a portion. The sample carries around 100,000 clones, roughly four fifths recorded once. The sample was PBMCs. All receptors derive from a man under 40 in good health and CMV-seropositive.

This clone was recorded a few times. This chain connects TRBV6-1 to TRBJ2-2; 8 bases line up with TRBD1. The germline CDR1 and CDR2 sequences are MNHNS and SASEGT. This CDR3 is 16 amino acids long. With 0 bases clipped from V and 7 bases from J, the junction kept 7 bases outside the gene matches. The CDR3 sequence is CASSEARGRRDGELFF. CDR3 nucleotide sequence: TGTGCCAGCAGTGAAGCCAGGGGGCGAAGGGACGGGGAGCTGTTTTTT.

This clone was seen more than once but under ten times. At one of its ends the junction is not consistent with the germline gene, which may arise from a read error. This chain uses TRBV7-9 with TRBJ1-3; D is uncertain. Germline V gene lookup returns CDR1 SEHNR and CDR2 FQNEAQ (reference sequence). The CDR3 spans 16 residues. CDR3 DNA: TGTTCCAGCAGCCCCGCGGGCCGTACCTCTGGAAACACCATATATTTT. This sequence encodes CSSSPAGRTSGNTIYF.

The CDR3 sequence: CASSLKIIRASGSDEQFF. In DNA, the CDR3 is TGTGCCAGCAGTTTAAAAATTATTAGGGCTAGCGGGAGCGATGAGCAGTTCTTC. The chain joins TRBV28 to TRBJ2-1; 10 nucleotides match TRBD2. This CDR3 comprises 18 residues. With 2 bases clipped from V and 8 bases from J, the junction kept 15 bases outside the gene matches. Germline loops: CDR1 MDHEN, CDR2 SYDVKM.

This clone was picked up one time. The sample carries other DNA sequences with the same CDR3. The rearrangement links TRBV11-2 to TRBJ2-7; possible D gene TRBD2, 5 bases. With 5 bases removed from V and 2 bases from J, the gap between germline ends came to 16 bases. CDR1 and CDR2 (germline): SGHAT, FQNNGV. This CDR3 region has 15 residues. The CDR3 region has the DNA TGTGCCAGCAGCGGCGGGCTGTCATATACCTACGAGCAGTACTTC. Amino acids: CASSGGLSYTYEQYF.

J is TRBJ2-3 and V is TRBV2; 7 positions match TRBD1. V shed 6 bases, J shed 4 bases, and the junction held 7 bases outside the gene matches. Germline V gives CDR1 SNHLY, CDR2 FYNNEI. This CDR3 is built from 14 residues. CDR3 region: CASSLTGTPDTQYF. DNA of the CDR3: TGTGCCAGCAGCTTGACAGGGACCCCAGATACGCAGTATTTT.

The chain links TRBV2 to TRBJ1-1, with a tentative D call TRBD1 (5 bases). CDR3 size: 13 residues. Germline lookup yields CDR1 SNHLY and CDR2 FYNNEI. Trimming removed 2 bases at V and 1 base at J, with 5 bases between. The CDR3 loop reads CASSEQGNTEAFF. CDR3 in DNA: TGTGCCAGCAGTGAACAGGGGAACACTGAAGCTTTCTTT.

This chain joins TRBV15 and TRBJ2-1; TRBD2 matches at 9 bases. This CDR3 comprises 15 residues. Trimming at V came to 3 bases and at J to 3 bases, leaving 3 bases not matched to a gene. Germline CDR1 reads LNHNV; CDR2 reads YYDKDF (reference sequence). CDR3 bases: TGTGCCACCAGCAGTGGCGGGGGGGACTACAATGAGCAGTTCTTC. Amino acids: CATSSGGGDYNEQFF.

The genes are TRBV21-1 and TRBJ1-5. TRBV21-1 is termed a pseudogene. This CDR3 contains 14 residues. The CDR3 protein is CASSKCGIGQPQHF. The CDR3 coding sequence is TGTGCCAGCAGCAAATGCGGGATAGGGCAGCCCCAGCATTTT.

V and J are TRBV30 and TRBJ1-6; D perhaps matches TRBD1 (5 bases). Looked up from germline, CDR1 is GTSNPN and CDR2 is SVGIG (reference sequence). V dropped 0 bases and J dropped 8 bases, with 8 bases sitting between them. There are 13 residues in the CDR3. In DNA, the CDR3 is TGTGCCTGGAGTGTACGCAGGGATTCACCCCTCCACTTT. Protein product: CAWSVRRDSPLHF.

The V gene is TRBV2, the J gene TRBJ2-1; D perhaps matches TRBD2 (6 bases). V was pared by 10 bases and J by 8 bases, with 21 bases between. This CDR3 has 14 residues. CDR1 and CDR2 from the germline V gene are SNHLY and FYNNEI. DNA for the CDR3: TGTGCCACCAATAGCGGTCCCACGGGCGATGAGCAGTTCTTC. Its protein is CATNSGPTGDEQFF.

This chain's CDR3 is CASLRGTEAFF. DNA for the CDR3: TGTGCCAGCCTAAGGGGAACTGAAGCTTTCTTT. This chain links TRBV4-2 with TRBJ1-1; D is possibly TRBD1 (5 bases). There are 11 residues in the CDR3. Deletions cut 8 bases from V and 5 bases from J, with 9 bases between. CDR1 is LGHNA, CDR2 YNFKEQ, per germline.

This rearrangement joins TRBV5-1 to TRBJ2-1; 14 bases agree with TRBD2. Trimming removed 4 bases from V and 7 bases from J; junction bases left unmatched: 7. There are 16 residues in the CDR3. Germline V gene lookup returns CDR1 SGHRS and CDR2 YFSETQ. The CDR3 spells CASSALTSGRVNEQFF. CDR3 sequence (DNA): TGCGCCAGCAGCGCGCTGACTAGCGGGAGGGTGAATGAGCAGTTCTTC. Drawing the rest from reference TRBV5-1 and TRBJ2-1, the complete variable domain is KAGVTQTPRYLIKTRGQQVTLSCSPISGHRSVSWYQQTPGQGLQFLFEYFSETQRNKGNFPGRFSGRQFSNSRSEMNVSTLELGDSALYLCASSALTSGRVNEQFFGPGTRLTVL.

This chain uses TRBV27 with TRBJ2-7; D is ambiguous. This CDR3 comprises 13 residues. Per the germline V gene, CDR1 is MNHEY and CDR2 is SMNVEV (reference sequence). Between the trimmed V and J ends, which lost 0 bases and 3 bases, there was a span of 6 bases. DNA for the CDR3: TGTGCCAGCAGTTTATCGAGAGGCTACGAGCAGTACGTC. This translates into CASSLSRGYEQYV.

This clone turned up a few times. This chain joins TRBV7-8 and TRBJ1-1; 7 nucleotides line up with TRBD1. Per the germline V gene, CDR1 is SGHVS and CDR2 is FQNEAQ. CDR3 length: 14 residues. J lost 4 bases, V lost 4 bases, and 6 bases had no gene match. The CDR3 loop reads CASSSYRDSTEAFF. The CDR3 region has the DNA TGTGCCAGCAGCTCTTACCGGGACAGCACTGAAGCTTTCTTT.

This rearrangement joins TRBV28 to TRBJ2-6, with D possibly matching TRBD1 (6 bases). Trimming took 7 bases from V and 0 from J, leaving 7 bases between them. Germline assignment: CDR1 MDHEN and CDR2 SYDVKM. CDR3 length: 14 amino acids. CDR3 loop: CASTRGSGANVLTF. As DNA, the CDR3 is TGTGCCAGCACCAGGGGCTCTGGGGCCAACGTCCTGACTTTC.

The V gene is TRBV18, the J gene TRBJ2-7, with 11 bases fitting TRBD2. This CDR3 has 14 amino acids. V shed 6 bases, J shed 0 bases, and the junction held 1 base outside the gene matches. CDR1 is KGHSH and CDR2 is LQKENI in the germline V gene. The CDR3 nucleotides read TGTGCCAGCTCCGGACTAGCGGGCTCCTACGAGCAGTACGTC. Residues: CASSGLAGSYEQYV.

The J gene is TRBJ2-1, the V gene TRBV19, with 12 nucleotides matching TRBD2. V shed 4 bases, J shed 8 bases, and the junction held 3 bases outside the gene matches. The CDR3 has 14 residues. The germline gives CDR1 LNHDA, CDR2 SQIVND (reference sequence). CDR3 amino acids: CASSRTSGDDEQFF. CDR3 sequence (DNA): TGTGCCAGTAGTAGGACTAGCGGGGACGATGAGCAGTTCTTC.

V gene TRBV10-3 combines with J gene TRBJ2-3; 12 bases align to TRBD2. The CDR3 is made up of 19 amino acids. Germline CDR1 reads ENHRY; CDR2 reads SYGVKD. Unmatched junction bases numbered 11, after V lost 4 bases and J lost 0 bases. The CDR3 DNA follows: TGTGCCATCAGTGGGGGGACCGGGACTAGCGGGCATAGCACAGATACGCAGTATTTT. As protein: CAISGGTGTSGHSTDTQYF.

This rearrangement joins TRBV28 to TRBJ1-3, with D possibly matching TRBD1 (5 bases). This CDR3 spans 14 amino acids. Germline V gene sequence: CDR1 MDHEN, CDR2 SYDVKM. V lost 8 bases to trimming and J lost 4 bases, with 15 bases between them. The CDR3 loop is CASGTGVRGNTIYF. DNA for the CDR3: TGTGCCAGCGGAACGGGGGTTCGGGGAAACACCATATATTTT.

The rearrangement links TRBV10-3 to TRBJ1-1; D is perhaps TRBD1 (5 bases). The V and J ends lost 3 bases and 5 bases respectively, with 10 bases between them. The length of the CDR3 is 13 residues. In germline, CDR1 is ENHRY, CDR2 SYGVKD. The CDR3 DNA reads as TGTGCCATCAGTGACAGGGTAGGAACTGAAGCTTTCTTT. This sequence encodes CAISDRVGTEAFF.

V gene TRBV7-8 combines with J gene TRBJ2-3; TRBD2 matches at 7 bases. From germline, CDR1 is SGHVS and CDR2 FQNEAQ. With 1 base clipped from V and 2 bases from J, the junction kept 9 bases outside the gene matches. CDR3 size: 17 residues. CDR3 in DNA: TGTGCCAGCAGCTTAGGTTTGGCTAGCGGATACACAGATACGCAGTATTTT. Its protein product is CASSLGLASGYTDTQYF.

The CDR3 nucleotides read TGTGCCAGCAGTGTAAACAGTTTCGAAAAACTGTTTTTT. This codes for CASSVNSFEKLFF. This chain joins TRBV2 and TRBJ1-4; no reliable D call. The V and J ends lost 4 bases and 8 bases respectively, with 11 bases between them. Germline CDR1 SNHLY, CDR2 FYNNEI. There are 13 residues in the CDR3.

V and J are TRBV6-6 and TRBJ1-5, with 7 bases identical to TRBD1. This CDR3 comprises 15 residues. Germline lookup yields CDR1 MNHNY and CDR2 SVGAGI (reference sequence). Trimming took 4 bases from V and 6 from J; bases not matched to a gene: 9. CDR3 sequence (DNA): TGTGCCAGCAGTTTCGACAGGGCCATTGGTCAGCCCCAGCATTTT. Translating it yields CASSFDRAIGQPQHF.

Points on this clone: One end of the junction varies from germline; a read error may be responsible. CDR3 sequence reads: CASSDLGSHNEQFF. CDR3 in DNA: TGTGCCAGCAGTGACCTTGGCTCCCACAATGAGCAGTTCTTC. V usage is TRBV6-1 and J usage is TRBJ2-1, with unresolved D. This CDR3 has 14 amino acids. From germline, CDR1 is MNHNS and CDR2 SASEGT.

The V and J genes are TRBV5-5 and TRBJ1-1; 8 bases are shared with TRBD1. Germline CDR1 and CDR2: SGHKS and YYEKEE (reference sequence). Germline trimming cut 6 bases from V and 8 bases from J; bases unmatched to any gene: 15. The length of the CDR3 is 15 residues. CDR3 amino acids: CASTPSAGGRAEAFF. For the CDR3, the DNA is TGTGCCAGCACCCCCTCGGCAGGGGGCAGGGCGGAAGCTTTCTTT.

The chain links TRBV18 to TRBJ1-2; 10 bases map to TRBD1. This CDR3 region has 13 residues. Unmatched junction bases numbered 3, after V lost 3 bases and J lost 8 bases. Germline CDR1 reads KGHSH; CDR2 reads LQKENI. CDR3 protein: CASSPDRGPGYTF. The CDR3 DNA is TGTGCCAGCTCACCCGACAGGGGGCCGGGCTACACCTTC. The entire variable domain, with the rest obtained from reference TRBV18 and TRBJ1-2, is as follows: NAGVMQNPRHLVRRRGQEARLRCSPMKGHSHVYWYRQLPEEGLKFMVYLQKENIIDESGMPKERFSAEFPKEGPSILRIQQVVRGDSAAYFCASSPDRGPGYTFGSGTRLTVV.

The V and J genes are TRBV5-1 and TRBJ1-1, with D tentatively TRBD1 (6 bases). The CDR3 has 16 amino acids. The V and J ends lost 0 bases and 1 base respectively, with 13 bases between them. Germline CDR1 and CDR2: SGHRS and YFSETQ. The CDR3 here is CASSLEGGGGNTEAFF. CDR3 DNA sequence: TGCGCCAGCAGCTTGGAAGGGGGTGGAGGGAACACTGAAGCTTTCTTT.

This clone was seen more than once but under ten times. This chain connects TRBV28 to TRBJ1-5, with TRBD1 as a possible D gene (5 bases). Germline loops: CDR1 MDHEN, CDR2 SYDVKM. The V gene lost 2 bases and the J gene lost 5 bases, with 13 bases spanning the gap. The CDR3 sequence is 15 residues long. The CDR3 loop is CASSLTGQGDQPQHF. The DNA for the CDR3 is TGTGCCAGCAGTTTAACCGGGCAGGGCGATCAGCCCCAGCATTTT.

The genes are TRBV5-1 and TRBJ2-5; TRBD1 matches at 7 bases. J lost 1 base, V lost 3 bases, and 6 bases had no gene match. CDR3 length: 15 amino acids. Germline V gene sequence: CDR1 SGHRS, CDR2 YFSETQ. The CDR3 DNA is TGCGCCAGCAGCTCTATGACAGGGATCCAAGAGACCCAGTACTTC. Translation gives CASSSMTGIQETQYF.

The chain carries TRBV7-9 and TRBJ1-5; D might be TRBD1 (5 bases). The germline V gene has CDR1 SEHNR and CDR2 FQNEAQ (reference sequence). The CDR3 has 14 amino acids. Deletions cut 3 bases from V and 2 bases from J, with 8 bases between. CDR3 coding DNA: TGTGCCAGCAGCTTGGGGGAGGGCAATCAGCCCCAGCATTTT. It codes for CASSLGEGNQPQHF. Full variable domain (remainder filled in from reference TRBV7-9 and TRBJ1-5): DTGVSQNPRHKITKRGQNVTFRCDPISEHNRLYWYRQTLGQGPEFLTYFQNEAQLEKSRLLSDRFSAERPKGSFSTLEIQRTEQGDSAMYLCASSLGEGNQPQHFGDGTRLSIL.